This TCR beta chain came from a study of cytomegalovirus exposure and HLA in healthy donors. Study findings and constraints: Some TCR beta chains (about 170 of them) were listed as cytomegalovirus-associated.

The PCR contained 60 Vbeta and 13 Jbeta primers. Measured with immunoSEQ multiplex PCR; TCRdb has only the in-frame clones, and not every one. The data show approximately 210,000 clones, with less than 85% seen just once and around 1.6% held by the top ten. Worth noting for this clone: Its antigen is still unknown.

The CDR3 consists of 16 residues. With 3 bases clipped from V and 9 bases from J, the junction kept 13 bases outside the gene matches. Germline V gene data show CDR1 as SGHRS and CDR2 as YFSETQ. V gene TRBV5-1 combines with J gene TRBJ2-1; 9 positions match TRBD1. The TCR comes from a girl aged 10-17 years in good health and CMV-seropositive. Sequencing input: PBMCs. The DNA of the CDR3 is TGCGCCAGCAGCTCCTTGCCCCCGGGACAGGGAGTTGAGCAGTTCTTC. Residues: CASSSLPPGQGVEQFF.